This note documents a single T cell receptor beta chain sequence. This record comes from a study of blood T cell repertoires in COVID-19. Study overall: PBMCs, B-cell-depleted T cells, or T cells were the source of the cDNA or gDNA that made up the material.

Per the germline V gene, CDR1 is MNHNS and CDR2 is SASEGT. This CDR3 is 17 amino acids long. J was trimmed by 3 bases and V by 3 bases; bases with no gene match: 7. Authors' processing steps: Nucleated cell number was recorded as an estimate derived from reference gene primer amplification. Profiled with immunoSEQ multiplex PCR; TCRdb holds only in-frame clones, not every one. That table is the source of V, J and clone size, and D and trimming were worked out from the DNA. The profile shows 250,000 to 350,000 clones, about 91% of them singletons. This chain connects TRBV6-1 to TRBJ2-1; 11 bases are shared with TRBD2. The TCR comes from a woman in her sixties with acute or convalescent COVID-19. Sequencing was carried out using peripheral blood. The CDR3 coding sequence is TGTGCCAGCAGTGAGGGGGGACTAGCGGACCACTACAATGAGCAGTTCTTC. Its translation is CASSEGGLADHYNEQFF.